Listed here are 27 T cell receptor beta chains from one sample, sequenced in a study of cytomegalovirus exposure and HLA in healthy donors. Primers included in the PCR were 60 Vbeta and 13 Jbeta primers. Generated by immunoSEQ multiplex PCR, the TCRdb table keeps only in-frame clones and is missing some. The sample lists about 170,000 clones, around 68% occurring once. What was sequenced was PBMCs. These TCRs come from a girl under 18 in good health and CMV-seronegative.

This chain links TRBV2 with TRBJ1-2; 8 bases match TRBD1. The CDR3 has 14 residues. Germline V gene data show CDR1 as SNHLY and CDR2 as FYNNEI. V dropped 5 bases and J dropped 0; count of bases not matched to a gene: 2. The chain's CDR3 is CASSLQGANYGYTF. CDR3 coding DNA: TGTGCCAGCAGTTTACAGGGGGCTAACTATGGCTACACCTTC. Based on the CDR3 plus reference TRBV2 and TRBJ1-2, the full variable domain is EPEVTQTPSHQVTQMGQEVILRCVPISNHLYFYWYRQILGQKVEFLVSFYNNEISEKSEIFDDQFSVERPDGSNFTLKIRSTKLEDSAMYFCASSLQGANYGYTFGSGTRLTVV.

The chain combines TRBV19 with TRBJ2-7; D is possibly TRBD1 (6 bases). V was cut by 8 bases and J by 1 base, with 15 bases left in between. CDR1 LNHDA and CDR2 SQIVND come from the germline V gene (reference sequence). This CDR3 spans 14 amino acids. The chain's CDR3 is CASRAGQNSYEQYF. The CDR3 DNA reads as TGTGCCAGTCGAGCCGGACAGAATTCCTACGAGCAGTACTTC.

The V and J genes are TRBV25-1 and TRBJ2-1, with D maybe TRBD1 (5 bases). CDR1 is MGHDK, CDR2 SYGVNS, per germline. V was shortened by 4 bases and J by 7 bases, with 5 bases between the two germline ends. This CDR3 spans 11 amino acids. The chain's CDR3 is CASSGQNEQFF. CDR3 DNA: TGTGCCAGCAGTGGACAGAATGAGCAGTTCTTC.

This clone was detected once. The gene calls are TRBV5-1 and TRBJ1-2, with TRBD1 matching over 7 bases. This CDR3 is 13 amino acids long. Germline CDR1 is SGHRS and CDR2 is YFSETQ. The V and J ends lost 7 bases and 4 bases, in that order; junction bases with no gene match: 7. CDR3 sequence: CASGRDSFYGYTF. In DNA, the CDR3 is TGCGCCAGCGGTCGGGACAGTTTCTATGGCTACACCTTC.

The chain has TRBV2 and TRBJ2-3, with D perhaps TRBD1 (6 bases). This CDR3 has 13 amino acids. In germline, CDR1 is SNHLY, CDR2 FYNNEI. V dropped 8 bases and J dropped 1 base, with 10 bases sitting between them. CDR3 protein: CASFRGGTDTQYF. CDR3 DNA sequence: TGTGCCAGCTTCAGGGGTGGCACAGATACGCAGTATTTT.

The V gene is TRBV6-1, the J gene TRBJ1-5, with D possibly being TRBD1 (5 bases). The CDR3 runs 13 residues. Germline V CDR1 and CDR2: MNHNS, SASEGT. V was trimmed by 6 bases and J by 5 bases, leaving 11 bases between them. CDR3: CASRQATHQPQHF. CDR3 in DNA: TGTGCCAGCAGACAGGCTACCCATCAGCCCCAGCATTTT.

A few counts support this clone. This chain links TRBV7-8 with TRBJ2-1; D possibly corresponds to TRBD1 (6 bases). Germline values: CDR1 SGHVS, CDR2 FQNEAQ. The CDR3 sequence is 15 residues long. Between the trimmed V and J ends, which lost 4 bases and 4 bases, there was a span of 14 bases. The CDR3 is CASSSPSGQYNEQFF. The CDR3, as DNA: TGTGCCAGCAGCTCACCCTCTGGACAGTACAATGAGCAGTTCTTC.

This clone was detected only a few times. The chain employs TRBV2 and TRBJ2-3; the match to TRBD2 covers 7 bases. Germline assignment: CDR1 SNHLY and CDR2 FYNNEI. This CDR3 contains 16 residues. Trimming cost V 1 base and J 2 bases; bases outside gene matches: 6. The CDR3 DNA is TGTGCCAGCAGTGAAGTAACTAGCGAGACCACAGATACGCAGTATTTT. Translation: CASSEVTSETTDTQYF. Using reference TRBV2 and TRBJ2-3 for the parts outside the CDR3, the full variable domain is EPEVTQTPSHQVTQMGQEVILRCVPISNHLYFYWYRQILGQKVEFLVSFYNNEISEKSEIFDDQFSVERPDGSNFTLKIRSTKLEDSAMYFCASSEVTSETTDTQYFGPGTRLTVL.

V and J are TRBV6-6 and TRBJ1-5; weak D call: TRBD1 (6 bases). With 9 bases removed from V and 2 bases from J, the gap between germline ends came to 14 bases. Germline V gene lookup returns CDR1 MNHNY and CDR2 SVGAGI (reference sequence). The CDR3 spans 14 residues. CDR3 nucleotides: TGTGCCAGTAACCCAGGGGCTCGCAATCAGCCCCAGCATTTT. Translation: CASNPGARNQPQHF.

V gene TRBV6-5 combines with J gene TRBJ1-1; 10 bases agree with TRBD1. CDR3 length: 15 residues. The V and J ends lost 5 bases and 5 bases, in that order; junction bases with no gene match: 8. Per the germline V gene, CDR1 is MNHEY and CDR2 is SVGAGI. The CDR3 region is CASSSRDRGRTEAFF. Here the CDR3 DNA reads TGTGCCAGCAGTAGCCGGGACAGGGGAAGGACTGAAGCTTTCTTT.

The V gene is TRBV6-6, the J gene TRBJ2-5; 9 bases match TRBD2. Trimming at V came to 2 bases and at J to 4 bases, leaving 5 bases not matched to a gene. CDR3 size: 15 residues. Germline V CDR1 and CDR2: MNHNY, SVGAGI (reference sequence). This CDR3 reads CASSYGGGAVETQYF. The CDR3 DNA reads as TGTGCCAGCAGTTACGGCGGGGGGGCGGTAGAGACCCAGTACTTC.

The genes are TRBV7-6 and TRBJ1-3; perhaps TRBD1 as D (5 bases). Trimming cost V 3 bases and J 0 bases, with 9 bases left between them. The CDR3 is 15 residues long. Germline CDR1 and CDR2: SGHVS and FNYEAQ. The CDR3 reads CASSFRGFSGNTIYF. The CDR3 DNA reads TGTGCCAGCAGCTTTCGGGGGTTCTCTGGAAACACCATATATTTT.

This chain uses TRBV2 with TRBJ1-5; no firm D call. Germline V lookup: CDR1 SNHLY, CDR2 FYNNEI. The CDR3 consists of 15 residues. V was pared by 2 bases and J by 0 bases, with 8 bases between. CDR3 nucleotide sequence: TGTGCCAGCAGTGAAAACAAGTATAGCAATCAGCCCCAGCATTTT. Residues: CASSENKYSNQPQHF. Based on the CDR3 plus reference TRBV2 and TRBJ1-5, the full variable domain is EPEVTQTPSHQVTQMGQEVILRCVPISNHLYFYWYRQILGQKVEFLVSFYNNEISEKSEIFDDQFSVERPDGSNFTLKIRSTKLEDSAMYFCASSENKYSNQPQHFGDGTRLSIL.

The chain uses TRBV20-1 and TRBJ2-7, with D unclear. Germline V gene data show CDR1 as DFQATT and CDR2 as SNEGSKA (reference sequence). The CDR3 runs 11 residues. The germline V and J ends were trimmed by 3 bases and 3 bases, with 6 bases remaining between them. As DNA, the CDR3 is TGCAGTGCTAGGCTCGGCTACGAGCAGTACTTC. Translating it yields CSARLGYEQYF.

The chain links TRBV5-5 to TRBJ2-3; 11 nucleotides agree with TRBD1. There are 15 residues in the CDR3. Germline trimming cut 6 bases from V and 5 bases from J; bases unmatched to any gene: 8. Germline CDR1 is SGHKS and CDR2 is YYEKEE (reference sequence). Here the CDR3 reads CASKPSGTGGDTQYF. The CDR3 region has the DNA TGTGCCAGCAAGCCCTCTGGGACAGGGGGAGATACGCAGTATTTT.

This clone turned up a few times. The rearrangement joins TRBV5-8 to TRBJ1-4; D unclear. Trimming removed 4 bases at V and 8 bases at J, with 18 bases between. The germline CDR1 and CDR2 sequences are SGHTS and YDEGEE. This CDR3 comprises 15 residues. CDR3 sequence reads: CASSPFVGIEEKLFF. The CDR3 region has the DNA TGTGCCAGCAGCCCATTCGTCGGGATAGAGGAAAAACTGTTTTTT.

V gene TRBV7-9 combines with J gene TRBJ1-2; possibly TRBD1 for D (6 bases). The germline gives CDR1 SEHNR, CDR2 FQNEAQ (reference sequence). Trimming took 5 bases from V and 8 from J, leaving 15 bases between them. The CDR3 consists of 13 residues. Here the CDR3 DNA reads TGTGCCAGCAGCCTGGGACACGGGAGGGGCTACACCTTC. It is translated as CASSLGHGRGYTF.

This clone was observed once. The CDR3 bases are TGTGCCAGCAGCCCTACTAGAGGGGAGCAGTTCTTC. Protein product: CASSPTRGEQFF. V usage is TRBV9 and J usage is TRBJ2-1; perhaps TRBD2 as D (5 bases). The CDR3 loop spans 12 amino acids. Trimming took off 4 bases at V and 10 bases at J, with 12 bases between the two ends. Germline loops: CDR1 SGDLS, CDR2 YYNGEE.

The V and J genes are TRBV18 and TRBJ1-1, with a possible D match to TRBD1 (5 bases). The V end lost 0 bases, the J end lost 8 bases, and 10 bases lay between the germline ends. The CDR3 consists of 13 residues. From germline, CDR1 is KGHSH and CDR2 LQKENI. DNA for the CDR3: TGTGCCAGCTCACCACCCGCGACAGAAGAAGCTTTCTTT. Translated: CASSPPATEEAFF.

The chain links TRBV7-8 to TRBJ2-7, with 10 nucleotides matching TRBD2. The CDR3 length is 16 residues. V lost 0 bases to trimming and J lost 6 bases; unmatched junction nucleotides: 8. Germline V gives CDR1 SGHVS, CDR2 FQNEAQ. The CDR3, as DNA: TGTGCCAGCAGCTTAGCGCTAACTAGCGGGGCGGCCGAGCAGTACTTC. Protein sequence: CASSLALTSGAAEQYF.

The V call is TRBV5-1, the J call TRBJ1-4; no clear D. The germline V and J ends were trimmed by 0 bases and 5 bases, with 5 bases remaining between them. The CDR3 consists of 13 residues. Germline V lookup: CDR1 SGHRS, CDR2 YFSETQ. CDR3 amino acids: CASSLVFNEKLFF. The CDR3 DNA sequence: TGCGCCAGCAGCTTGGTATTCAATGAAAAACTGTTTTTT.

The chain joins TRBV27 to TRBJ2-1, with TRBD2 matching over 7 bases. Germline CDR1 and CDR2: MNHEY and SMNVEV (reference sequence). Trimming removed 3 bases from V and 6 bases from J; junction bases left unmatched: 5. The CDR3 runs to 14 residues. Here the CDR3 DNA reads TGTGCCAGCAGTTTCTATGGGGGGGGCAATGAGCAGTTCTTC. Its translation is CASSFYGGGNEQFF.

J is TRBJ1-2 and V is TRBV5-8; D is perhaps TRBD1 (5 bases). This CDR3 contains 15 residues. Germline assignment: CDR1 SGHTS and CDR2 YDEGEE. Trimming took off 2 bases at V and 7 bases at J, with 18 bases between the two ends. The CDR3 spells CASSFIGVKVGGYTF. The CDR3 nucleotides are TGTGCCAGCAGCTTTATAGGGGTTAAGGTCGGTGGCTACACCTTC.

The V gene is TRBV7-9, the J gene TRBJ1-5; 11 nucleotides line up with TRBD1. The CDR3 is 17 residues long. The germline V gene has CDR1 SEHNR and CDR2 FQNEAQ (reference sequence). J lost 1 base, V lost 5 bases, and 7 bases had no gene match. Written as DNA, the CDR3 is TGTGCCAGCAGCGCGGGACAGGGGGATGAAAGCAATCAGCCCCAGCATTTT. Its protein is CASSAGQGDESNQPQHF. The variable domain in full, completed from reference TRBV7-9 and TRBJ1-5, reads DTGVSQNPRHKITKRGQNVTFRCDPISEHNRLYWYRQTLGQGPEFLTYFQNEAQLEKSRLLSDRFSAERPKGSFSTLEIQRTEQGDSAMYLCASSAGQGDESNQPQHFGDGTRLSIL.

This chain's CDR3 is CASSLNMNTEAFF. The DNA for the CDR3 is TGTGCCAGCAGCTTGAACATGAACACTGAAGCTTTCTTT. The chain joins TRBV5-8 to TRBJ1-1, with D hard to call. Germline V gene data show CDR1 as SGHTS and CDR2 as YDEGEE. V lost 1 base and J lost 0, with 4 bases in between. The CDR3 is 13 residues long.

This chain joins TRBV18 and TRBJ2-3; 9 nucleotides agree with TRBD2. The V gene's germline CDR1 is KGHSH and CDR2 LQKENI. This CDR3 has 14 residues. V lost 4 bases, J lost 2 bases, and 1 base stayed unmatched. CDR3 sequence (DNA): TGTGCCAGCTCACAGCGGGGGGACACAGATACGCAGTATTTT. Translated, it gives CASSQRGDTDTQYF.

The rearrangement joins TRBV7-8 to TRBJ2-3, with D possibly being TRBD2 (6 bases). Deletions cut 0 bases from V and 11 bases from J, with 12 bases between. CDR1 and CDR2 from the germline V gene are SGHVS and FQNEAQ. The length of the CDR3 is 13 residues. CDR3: CASSLAGLSRQYF. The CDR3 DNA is TGTGCCAGCAGCTTAGCTGGACTATCAAGGCAGTATTTT.